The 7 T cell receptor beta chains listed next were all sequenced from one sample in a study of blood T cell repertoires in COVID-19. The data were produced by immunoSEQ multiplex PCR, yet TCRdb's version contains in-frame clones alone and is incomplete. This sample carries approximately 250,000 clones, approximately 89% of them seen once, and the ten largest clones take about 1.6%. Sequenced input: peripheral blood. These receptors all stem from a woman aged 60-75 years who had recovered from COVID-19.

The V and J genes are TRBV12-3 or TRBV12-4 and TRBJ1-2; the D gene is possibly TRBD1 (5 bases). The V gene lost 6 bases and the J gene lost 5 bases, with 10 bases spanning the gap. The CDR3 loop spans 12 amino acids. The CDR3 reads CASRSGSYGYTF. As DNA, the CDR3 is TGTGCCAGCAGGTCAGGGTCTTATGGCTACACCTTC.

The CDR3, as DNA: TGTGCCAGCAGCATGGGACAGGGTAAAACTGAAGCTTTCTTT. Protein: CASSMGQGKTEAFF. V usage is TRBV9 and J usage is TRBJ1-1; 9 nucleotides match TRBD1. Germline CDR1 SGDLS, CDR2 YYNGEE. V shed 4 bases and J 5 bases; nucleotides not matched to a gene: 6. The CDR3 has 14 amino acids.

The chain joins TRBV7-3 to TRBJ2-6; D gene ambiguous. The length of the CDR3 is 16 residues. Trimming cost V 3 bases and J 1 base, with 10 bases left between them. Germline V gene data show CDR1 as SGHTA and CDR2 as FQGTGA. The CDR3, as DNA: TGTGCCAGCAGCTTCCCTCTAGGATCTGGGGCCAACGTCCTGACTTTC. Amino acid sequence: CASSFPLGSGANVLTF.

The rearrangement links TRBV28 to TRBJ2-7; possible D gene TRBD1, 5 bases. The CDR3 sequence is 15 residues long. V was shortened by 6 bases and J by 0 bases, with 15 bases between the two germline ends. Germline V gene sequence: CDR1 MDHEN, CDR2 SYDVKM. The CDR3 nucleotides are TGTGCCAGCAGAGCAGGGCCCAGTATCTCCTACGAGCAGTACTTC. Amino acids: CASRAGPSISYEQYF. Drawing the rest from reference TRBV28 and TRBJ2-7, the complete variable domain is DVKVTQSSRYLVKRTGEKVFLECVQDMDHENMFWYRQDPGLGLRLIYFSYDVKMKEKGDIPEGYSVSREKKERFSLILESASTNQTSMYLCASRAGPSISYEQYFGPGTRLTVT.

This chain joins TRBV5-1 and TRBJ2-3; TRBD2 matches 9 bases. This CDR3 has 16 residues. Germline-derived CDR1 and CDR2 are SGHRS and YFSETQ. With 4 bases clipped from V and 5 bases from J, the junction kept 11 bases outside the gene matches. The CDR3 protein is CASSRGAGGPQDTQYF. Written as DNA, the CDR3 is TGCGCCAGCAGCAGGGGTGCGGGGGGGCCTCAAGATACGCAGTATTTT.

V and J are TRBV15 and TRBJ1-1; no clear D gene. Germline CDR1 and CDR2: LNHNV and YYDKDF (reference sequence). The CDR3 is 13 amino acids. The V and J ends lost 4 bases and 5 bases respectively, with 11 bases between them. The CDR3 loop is CATSNVIATEAFF. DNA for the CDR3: TGTGCCACCAGCAATGTGATCGCGACTGAAGCTTTCTTT.

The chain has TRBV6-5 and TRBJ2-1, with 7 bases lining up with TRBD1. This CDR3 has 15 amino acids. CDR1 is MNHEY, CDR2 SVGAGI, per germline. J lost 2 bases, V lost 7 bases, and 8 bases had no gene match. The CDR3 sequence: CASIIRGTAYNEQFF. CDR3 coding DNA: TGTGCCAGCATCATCCGTGGGACAGCCTACAATGAGCAGTTCTTC.